These T cell receptor beta chains were read from a single sample in a study of T cells in Graves' hyperthyroidism and ophthalmopathy. TCRdb redid the calling of the multiplex PCR reads with MiXCR, one entry per CDR3 protein. In the table there are approximately 600,000 distinct CDR3 sequences, 15% to 20% of which are singletons. Sequencing was performed on blood. These receptors all stem from a woman in her 30s with Graves' hyperthyroidism. The conserved cysteine and the conserved F or W are not part of the CDR3 here. The order of the fields is J gene, V gene, CDR3 protein.

TRBJ2-3	TRBV28	ASSLPAAGVVDTQY
TRBJ1-4	TRBV30	AWSHDREGEKLF
TRBJ2-7	TRBV4-1	ASSSLSSGRWAEQY
TRBJ1-5	TRBV2	ASSLLQGGKVQH
TRBJ1-5	TRBV20-1	SASPHRSYSNQPQH
TRBJ2-4	TRBV7-2	ASSLACTSGKGYIQY
TRBJ2-3	TRBV5-1	ASSLAGGRDNTQY
TRBJ2-7	TRBV28	ASSLQREQY
TRBJ2-1	TRBV11-3	ASSVFGLATYNEQF
TRBJ1-5	TRBV19	ASSMQGGQPQH
TRBJ1-1	TRBV9	ASSVRTGGVEAF
TRBJ2-1	TRBV5-5	ASTHRGVSYNEQF
TRBJ1-3	TRBV7-9	ASSPKSPFSGNTIY
TRBJ2-1	TRBV19	ASSIDRRLGEQF
TRBJ1-1	TRBV30	AWSVRTGNEAF
TRBJ2-6	TRBV27	ASRSLAVSGANVLT
TRBJ1-5	TRBV19	ASSMYGPHQPQH
TRBJ2-5	TRBV10-3	AISEPGVDETQY
TRBJ2-7	TRBV6-2/TRBV6-3	ASSYGIGTGEQY
TRBJ2-7	TRBV19	ASSSGQGHPEQY
TRBJ1-1	TRBV20-1	SARDYTNTEAF
TRBJ2-7	TRBV2	ASSESGEQY
TRBJ1-5	TRBV7-2	ASSHLGDFGNQPQH
TRBJ2-1	TRBV4-1	ASSQWGGPYNEQF
TRBJ2-1	TRBV11-2	ASSRLAYYSYNEQF
TRBJ1-5	TRBV27	ASSALQGNQPQH
TRBJ2-3	TRBV29-1	SASRADTQY
TRBJ2-1	TRBV27	ASSLQGSSYNEQF
TRBJ1-5	TRBV19	ASSVVESNQPQH
TRBJ2-1	TRBV29-1	SVDETSGRRDEQF
TRBJ2-1	TRBV3-1	ASSPSPGTFSYNEQF
TRBJ2-1	TRBV4-1	ASSPRTSGSKNEQF
TRBJ2-5	TRBV27	ASSEPAGLQETQY
TRBJ2-3	TRBV28	ASNSSGIGSEGADTQY
TRBJ2-7	TRBV19	ASGTGGFSYEQY
TRBJ2-1	TRBV20-1	SAKGLKAAYYNEQF
TRBJ2-3	TRBV3-2	ASSPSCPWRSPDTQY
TRBJ2-1	TRBV12-3/TRBV12-4	ANSLVAGELVPHEQF
TRBJ2-3	TRBV5-1	ASSHGTSRDTQY
TRBJ2-7	TRBV25-1	ASSGHQEYEQY
TRBJ2-5	TRBV11-2	ASSLDQTGETQY
TRBJ1-3	TRBV6-1	ASSELPGQGGDTIY
TRBJ1-1	TRBV2	ASREGHLNTEAF
TRBJ1-2	TRBV20-1	SAEGGKDGNYGYT
TRBJ2-5	TRBV29-1	SVVAQGAAQY
TRBJ2-5	TRBV24-1	ATSDRQGWETQY
TRBJ2-7	TRBV5-4	ASSPQETYEQY
TRBJ2-1	TRBV7-2	ASSLVASSYNEQF
TRBJ1-1	TRBV5-1	ASFPFIDATEAF
TRBJ1-5	TRBV30	AWSRANNQPQH
TRBJ2-3	TRBV28	ASESGTDTQY